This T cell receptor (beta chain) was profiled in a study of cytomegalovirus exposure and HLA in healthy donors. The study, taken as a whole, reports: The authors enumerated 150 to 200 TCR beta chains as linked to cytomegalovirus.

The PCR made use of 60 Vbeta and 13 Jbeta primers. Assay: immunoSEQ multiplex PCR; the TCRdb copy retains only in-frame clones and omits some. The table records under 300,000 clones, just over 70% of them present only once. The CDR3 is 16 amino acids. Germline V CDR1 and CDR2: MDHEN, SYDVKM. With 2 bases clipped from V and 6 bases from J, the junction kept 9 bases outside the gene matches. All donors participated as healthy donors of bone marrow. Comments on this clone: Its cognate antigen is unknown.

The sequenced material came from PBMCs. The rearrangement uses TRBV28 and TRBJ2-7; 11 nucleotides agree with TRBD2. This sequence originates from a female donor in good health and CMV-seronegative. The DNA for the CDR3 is TGTGCCAGCAGTTTACTAGCGGGAGGTTCTTACCGCGAGCAGTACTTC. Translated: CASSLLAGGSYREQYF.